This T cell receptor beta chain came from a study of radiation and T cells in renal cell carcinoma. Only in-frame clones appear in the TCRdb table, and some are missing; sequencing was by immunoSEQ multiplex PCR. The data show about 95,000 clones, roughly 90% seen once. This clone was counted a few times. As for time point: baseline pretreatment blood. Sample treatment: 15 Gy SBRT to primary tumor, nephrectomy 4 weeks later. Blood was sampled at baseline, 2 weeks and 4 weeks after SBRT. The tumor was a clear cell renal cell carcinoma. In germline, CDR1 is SNHLY, CDR2 FYNNEI. The CDR3 contains 12 residues. V was trimmed by 1 base and J by 13 bases, leaving 8 bases between them.

The material sequenced was blood, taken from a patient whose treatment included radiotherapy and nephrectomy. The TCR was taken from a man aged 50 or older with renal cell carcinoma. V gene TRBV2 combines with J gene TRBJ1-6, with D perhaps TRBD1 (6 bases). CDR3 sequence reads: CASSEVTGPLHF. Here the CDR3 DNA reads TGTGCCAGCAGTGAAGTAACAGGGCCCCTCCACTTT.